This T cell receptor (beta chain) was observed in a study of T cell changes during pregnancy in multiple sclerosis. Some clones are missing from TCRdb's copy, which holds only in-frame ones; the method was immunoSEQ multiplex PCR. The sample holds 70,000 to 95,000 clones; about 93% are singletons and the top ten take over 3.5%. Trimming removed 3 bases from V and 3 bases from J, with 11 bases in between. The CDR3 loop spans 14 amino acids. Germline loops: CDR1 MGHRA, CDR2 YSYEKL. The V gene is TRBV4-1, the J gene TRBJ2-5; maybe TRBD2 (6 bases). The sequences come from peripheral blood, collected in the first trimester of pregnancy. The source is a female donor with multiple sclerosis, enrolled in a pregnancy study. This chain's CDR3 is CASSHAGTEETQYF. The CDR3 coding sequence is TGCGCCAGCAGCCACGCCGGGACTGAAGAGACCCAGTACTTC.